This entry lists 30 T cell receptor beta chains sequenced from one sample in a study of patients and donors after allogeneic stem cell transplantation. TCRdb redid the calling of the RT-PCR reads with MiXCR, one entry per CDR3 protein. The data hold tens of thousands of distinct CDR3 sequences, with roughly 52% observed a single time. What was sequenced was blood, either unsorted or a sorted T cell fraction (not recorded which). These receptors all stem from a human donor who was either an allogeneic HSCT recipient or a stem cell or donor lymphocyte infusion donor (not recorded which). It is not recorded whose cells these are; they may come from a transplant donor.

This clonotype has only a few counts. The DNA for the CDR3 is TGTGCCAGCAGCCAAGAATCCAGGGGGCTTGGCTACACCTTC. Residues: CASSQESRGLGYTF. The V and J genes are TRBV3-1 and TRBJ1-2, with TRBD1 matching 8 bases. The CDR3 length is 14 residues. V shed 0 bases, J shed 7 bases, and the junction held 4 bases outside the gene matches. The germline V gene has CDR1 LGHDT and CDR2 YNNKEL (reference sequence).

This clonotype occurred a few times. The chain links TRBV18 to TRBJ1-1; a weak D match, TRBD1 (5 bases). The CDR3 runs 15 residues. The ends were cut back, 0 bases at V and 1 base at J, with 9 bases in the middle. Per the germline V gene, CDR1 is KGHSH and CDR2 is LQKENI. The DNA of the CDR3 is TGTGCCAGCTCACCACCGGGGGTTAGGAACACTGAAGCTTTCTTT. Amino acid sequence: CASSPPGVRNTEAFF.

This clonotype was recorded a few times. The chain couples TRBV25-1 to TRBJ1-1; perhaps TRBD1 as D (5 bases). Per the germline V gene, CDR1 is MGHDK and CDR2 is SYGVNS. The CDR3 contains 14 residues. Deletions cut 5 bases from V and 0 bases from J, with 10 bases between. The CDR3 is CASSFDSMNTEAFF. Written as DNA, the CDR3 is TGTGCCAGCAGTTTTGACAGCATGAACACTGAAGCTTTCTTT. The variable domain in full, completed from reference TRBV25-1 and TRBJ1-1, reads EADIYQTPRYLVIGTGKKITLECSQTMGHDKMYWYQQDPGMELHLIHYSYGVNSTEKGDLSSESTVSRIRTEHFPLTLESARPSHTSQYLCASSFDSMNTEAFFGQGTRLTVV.

Only a few counts were recorded for this clonotype. The chain joins TRBV27 to TRBJ1-1; possibly TRBD1 for D (5 bases). The CDR3 runs to 13 residues. Looked up from germline, CDR1 is MNHEY and CDR2 is SMNVEV (reference sequence). V was shortened by 6 bases and J by 4 bases, with 12 bases between the two germline ends. CDR3 DNA sequence: TGTGCCAGCAGCCAGGGTCTTGGCACTGAAGCTTTCTTT. It is translated as CASSQGLGTEAFF.

V usage is TRBV2 and J usage is TRBJ1-1, with TRBD1 as a possible D gene (6 bases). The germline gives CDR1 SNHLY, CDR2 FYNNEI. The CDR3 covers 15 residues. The ends were cut back, 7 bases at V and 0 bases at J, with 15 bases in the middle. The chain's CDR3 is CASTKGGGMNTEAFF. The CDR3 DNA reads TGTGCCAGCACCAAAGGGGGGGGCATGAACACTGAAGCTTTCTTT.

CDR3: CSARDYGTGHSYEQYF. CDR3 coding DNA: TGCAGTGCTAGAGATTATGGGACAGGGCACTCCTACGAGCAGTACTTC. V usage is TRBV20-1 and J usage is TRBJ2-7; 9 positions agree with TRBD1. With 0 bases clipped from V and 0 bases from J, the junction kept 6 bases outside the gene matches. Germline CDR1 and CDR2: DFQATT and SNEGSKA (reference sequence). The CDR3 spans 16 residues.

The table lists this clonotype with a few counts. CDR3: CASSLAGSQPQHF. CDR3 DNA: TGTGCCAGCAGCTTGGCAGGGAGTCAGCCCCAGCATTTT. V and J are TRBV5-4 and TRBJ1-5; weak D call: TRBD1 (5 bases). V lost 0 bases to trimming and J lost 6 bases, with 7 bases between them. From germline, CDR1 is SGHNT and CDR2 YYREEE (reference sequence). This CDR3 has 13 residues.

V and J are TRBV28 and TRBJ2-5; D is perhaps TRBD2 (5 bases). CDR1 MDHEN and CDR2 SYDVKM come from the germline V gene. Trimming removed 6 bases from V and 2 bases from J, with 16 bases in between. The CDR3 consists of 15 residues. This chain's CDR3 is CASRDDYQQQETQYF. CDR3 DNA: TGTGCCAGCAGGGACGACTATCAACAGCAAGAGACCCAGTACTTC.

This clonotype showed up just a few times. The chain recombines TRBV12-3 or TRBV12-4 with TRBJ1-1; 9 nucleotides match TRBD1. V lost 7 bases, J lost 4 bases, and 7 bases stayed unmatched. The CDR3 consists of 14 residues. CDR3 loop: CASNPQGAGTEAFF. The CDR3 DNA reads TGTGCCAGCAACCCACAGGGGGCCGGCACTGAAGCTTTCTTT.

The rearrangement uses TRBV27 and TRBJ1-2, with 7 bases aligning to TRBD1. The CDR3 has 17 residues. Trimming removed 3 bases from V and 4 bases from J; junction bases left unmatched: 14. Germline assignment: CDR1 MNHEY and CDR2 SMNVEV (reference sequence). CDR3 amino acids: CASSFVPGTDTFYGYTF. The CDR3 coding sequence is TGTGCCAGCAGTTTTGTCCCCGGGACAGATACGTTCTATGGCTACACCTTC.

The chain couples TRBV7-2 to TRBJ1-5, with D unresolved. Looked up from germline, CDR1 is SGHTA and CDR2 is FQGNSA. The CDR3 is 14 residues long. Trimming pared 6 bases from V and 0 bases from J, leaving 9 bases between. Written as DNA, the CDR3 is TGTGCCAGCAGTTTGACACCTAGCAATCAGCCCCAGCATTTT. Translating it yields CASSLTPSNQPQHF.

This clonotype was counted a few times. The chain has TRBV6-5 and TRBJ1-1; 7 positions agree with TRBD1. The V segment lost 6 bases and the J segment 0 bases; nucleotides outside the gene matches: 7. Per germline, CDR1 MNHEY and CDR2 SVGAGI. The CDR3 loop spans 15 amino acids. CDR3 loop: CASSQSGTVNTEAFF. The CDR3 bases are TGTGCCAGCAGCCAGTCCGGGACAGTGAACACTGAAGCTTTCTTT.

The V and J genes are TRBV6-5 and TRBJ1-6; D may be TRBD1 (5 bases). V lost 4 bases and J 13 bases, leaving 11 bases between the germline ends. This CDR3 has 12 residues. CDR1 is MNHEY, CDR2 SVGAGI, per germline. CDR3 nucleotide sequence: TGTGCCAGCAGTTTCCTAGGGGAGCCCCTCCACTTT. This gives the protein CASSFLGEPLHF.

This rearrangement joins TRBV21-1 to TRBJ2-7; the table calls TRBD1, which could not be checked here. TRBV21-1 constitutes a pseudogene. CDR3 length equals 14 residues. The CDR3 region has the DNA TGTGCCAGCAGCACCTCCGGGCCGAGATACGAGCAGTACTTC. This encodes CASSTSGPRYEQYF.

The chain carries TRBV7-9 and TRBJ2-7; 9 bases align to TRBD1. CDR1 is SEHNR and CDR2 is FQNEAQ in the germline V gene (reference sequence). This CDR3 spans 14 amino acids. With V trimmed by 6 bases and J by 3 bases, 6 bases remained unmatched. CDR3 sequence: CASRPGQGNYEQYF. The DNA for the CDR3 is TGTGCCAGCAGACCGGGACAGGGTAACTACGAGCAGTACTTC.

This clonotype came up a few times. The V gene is TRBV28, the J gene TRBJ1-3, with no clear D. V lost 5 bases to trimming and J lost 4 bases, with 12 bases between them. CDR1 is MDHEN and CDR2 is SYDVKM in the germline V gene. This CDR3 has 14 amino acids. CDR3 protein: CASSPGPPGNTIYF. CDR3 nucleotides: TGTGCCAGCAGTCCCGGGCCGCCCGGAAACACCATATATTTT.

This sequence joins TRBV12-3 or TRBV12-4 and TRBJ2-2, with D uncertain. This CDR3 has 14 residues. With 8 bases removed from V and 5 bases from J, the gap between germline ends came to 15 bases. The CDR3 is CASGLARATGELFF. The DNA of the CDR3 is TGTGCCAGCGGCCTGGCACGAGCGACCGGGGAGCTGTTTTTT.

This clonotype was found a few times. This sequence joins TRBV12-3 or TRBV12-4 and TRBJ1-2, with TRBD1 as a possible D gene (5 bases). The CDR3 is made up of 14 amino acids. V was clipped by 3 bases and J by 4 bases, with 12 bases between them. The CDR3 DNA follows: TGTGCCAGCAGTTTGCGACAGCAGGCCTATGGCTACACCTTC. It yields the protein CASSLRQQAYGYTF.

The chain combines TRBV10-3 with TRBJ1-1, with D possibly matching TRBD1 (5 bases). There are 14 residues in the CDR3. V dropped 2 bases and J dropped 1 base, with 8 bases sitting between them. CDR1 and CDR2 (germline): ENHRY, SYGVKD. CDR3 region: CAISELTGNTEAFF. DNA for the CDR3: TGTGCCATCAGTGAGCTAACAGGGAACACTGAAGCTTTCTTT.

V usage is TRBV7-6 and J usage is TRBJ1-4; D is unresolved. Germline values: CDR1 SGHVS, CDR2 FNYEAQ. The CDR3 covers 13 residues. V gave up 1 base and J gave up 8 bases, with 8 bases separating them. CDR3 amino acids: CASSLVTREKLFF. The CDR3 nucleotides read TGTGCCAGCAGCTTAGTAACTCGCGAAAAACTGTTTTTT.

The chain uses TRBV12-3 or TRBV12-4 and TRBJ1-2; D is unclear. Trimming left V 6 bases short and J 7 bases short, with 15 bases between. The CDR3 covers 13 residues. CDR3 DNA: TGTGCCAGCAGGCGAAAGATGGACCGTGGCTACACCTTC. Protein product: CASRRKMDRGYTF.

The chain joins TRBV28 to TRBJ1-1; TRBD1 is a possible D gene (5 bases). The CDR3 is made up of 13 amino acids. Germline CDR1 MDHEN, CDR2 SYDVKM. V was trimmed by 6 bases and J by 11 bases, leaving 19 bases between them. CDR3 loop: CASSTLLGAWAFF. In nucleotides, the CDR3 is TGTGCCAGCAGCACCCTTCTAGGGGCCTGGGCTTTCTTT.

CDR3 protein: CASSQGTGTGLYGYTF. Written as DNA, the CDR3 is TGCGCCAGCAGCCAAGGAACCGGGACAGGGCTTTATGGCTACACCTTC. V and J are TRBV4-3 and TRBJ1-2; 9 nucleotides agree with TRBD1. Looked up from germline, CDR1 is LGHNA and CDR2 is YSLEER. V gave up 1 base and J gave up 5 bases; unmatched junction bases: 8. This CDR3 is built from 16 residues.

This clonotype was seen more than once but under ten times. V usage is TRBV6-5 and J usage is TRBJ1-5; possible D gene TRBD1, 6 bases. Germline values: CDR1 MNHEY, CDR2 SVGAGI. CDR3 length: 15 amino acids. The V gene lost 6 bases and the J gene lost 0 bases, with 12 bases spanning the gap. CDR3 nucleotides: TGTGCCAGCAGGACAGGCATCTATAGCAATCAGCCCCAGCATTTT. The encoded protein is CASRTGIYSNQPQHF.

In its sample, this clonotype was seen a few times. This sequence joins TRBV27 and TRBJ1-1, with TRBD1 identical over 10 bases. V was pared by 3 bases and J by 6 bases, with 4 bases of the junction left unmatched. The CDR3 has 14 amino acids. In germline, CDR1 is MNHEY, CDR2 SMNVEV (reference sequence). In DNA form, the CDR3 reads TGTGCCAGCAGTTTCGGACAGGGGGAGGCTGAAGCTTTCTTT. This gives the protein CASSFGQGEAEAFF.

The chain couples TRBV27 to TRBJ1-5; no definite D call. The germline CDR1 and CDR2 sequences are MNHEY and SMNVEV (reference sequence). This CDR3 spans 15 amino acids. V lost 6 bases and J lost 2, with 14 bases in between. The CDR3 spells CASSGAEFGNQPQHF. Written as DNA, the CDR3 is TGTGCCAGCAGCGGCGCAGAGTTTGGCAATCAGCCCCAGCATTTT.

This chain uses TRBV7-2 with TRBJ1-2; 7 bases map to TRBD1. The CDR3 contains 14 residues. The J segment lost 3 bases and the V segment lost 2 bases, leaving 3 bases of the junction unmatched. Germline CDR1 and CDR2: SGHTA and FQGNSA. CDR3 region: CASSLTGADYGYTF. For the CDR3, the DNA is TGTGCCAGCAGCTTAACAGGGGCGGACTATGGCTACACCTTC.

This clonotype turned up a few times. The chain is built from TRBV30 and TRBJ1-1, with a tentative D call TRBD1 (5 bases). CDR3 size: 15 residues. Germline-derived CDR1 and CDR2 are GTSNPN and SVGIG (reference sequence). The ends were cut back, 3 bases at V and 1 base at J, with 15 bases in the middle. CDR3 nucleotides: TGTGCCTGGAGCGGACACCCCAGGGAGAACACTGAAGCTTTCTTT. This gives the protein CAWSGHPRENTEAFF.

V usage is TRBV7-6 and J usage is TRBJ1-1; TRBD1 is a possible D gene (6 bases). The V end was cut by 2 bases, the J end by 5 bases, with 9 bases between. In germline, CDR1 is SGHVS, CDR2 FNYEAQ. This CDR3 comprises 13 residues. The CDR3 spells CASSLRQATEAFF. The DNA of the CDR3 is TGTGCCAGCAGCTTACGACAGGCAACTGAAGCTTTCTTT.

V is TRBV5-4 and J is TRBJ2-1; no firm D call. The V gene's germline CDR1 is SGHNT and CDR2 YYREEE (reference sequence). Trimming took off 3 bases at V and 6 bases at J, with 4 bases between the two ends. This CDR3 has 11 residues. Here the CDR3 reads CASSWTNEQFF. CDR3 nucleotide sequence: TGTGCCAGCAGCTGGACCAATGAGCAGTTCTTC.